Shown below are 10 T cell receptor beta chains from a single sample sequenced in a study of shared T cell receptors in the human thymus. TCRdb's table, derived via immunoSEQ multiplex PCR, lists solely in-frame clones and lacks some. The top ten clones hold around 0.0099% of a sample with some 720,000 clones, more than 75% of them seen once. The same data also went into a second study, on human thymus T cells.

The sequencing input was thymocytes. The origin of the receptors is a boy in the first two years of life with a congenital heart defect.

This chain links TRBV4-3 with TRBJ2-3, with TRBD1 matching over 7 bases. Germline CDR1 LGHNA, CDR2 YSLEER. This CDR3 is built from 15 residues. Trimming cost V 3 bases and J 2 bases; bases outside gene matches: 5. The CDR3 loop reads CASSQNRGYTDTQYF. In nucleotides, the CDR3 is TGCGCCAGCAGCCAGAACAGGGGCTACACAGATACGCAGTATTTT.

J is TRBJ2-1 and V is TRBV15; 10 nucleotides match TRBD1. Germline CDR1 and CDR2: LNHNV and YYDKDF (reference sequence). CDR3 size: 17 residues. J gave up 2 bases and V 0 bases, and 4 bases lay outside the gene matches. CDR3 region: CATSRDLDRGPYNEQFF. Written as DNA, the CDR3 is TGTGCCACCAGCAGAGATCTAGACAGGGGGCCCTACAATGAGCAGTTCTTC. Full variable domain (outside the CDR3, taken from reference TRBV15 and TRBJ2-1): DAMVIQNPRYQVTQFGKPVTLSCSQTLNHNVMYWYQQKSSQAPKLLFHYYDKDFNNEADTPDNFQSRRPNTSFCFLDIRSPGLGDTAMYLCATSRDLDRGPYNEQFFGPGTRLTVL.

J is TRBJ2-5 and V is TRBV10-1; 10 positions match TRBD2. The CDR3 covers 14 residues. J gave up 7 bases and V 4 bases, and 6 bases lay outside the gene matches. CDR1 WNHNN and CDR2 SYGVQD come from the germline V gene (reference sequence). The CDR3 DNA is TGCGCCAGCAGTGGCCTAGCGGGAGAGGGGACCCAGTACTTC. This sequence encodes CASSGLAGEGTQYF.

The CDR3 DNA sequence: TGTGCCACCAGCCCACATTCAGGTTACAATGAGCAGTTCTTC. The encoded protein is CATSPHSGYNEQFF. The chain links TRBV15 to TRBJ2-1; D is undetermined. Per germline, CDR1 LNHNV and CDR2 YYDKDF (reference sequence). The V and J ends lost 5 bases and 4 bases respectively, with 12 bases between them. The length of the CDR3 is 14 residues.

This chain connects TRBV15 to TRBJ2-1; TRBD2 matches at 8 bases. Looked up from germline, CDR1 is LNHNV and CDR2 is YYDKDF (reference sequence). CDR3 length equals 17 residues. Trimming at V came to 2 bases and at J to 3 bases, leaving 9 bases not matched to a gene. The CDR3 region is CATSRRSTSAHYNEQFF. CDR3 in DNA: TGTGCCACCAGCAGACGCTCGACTAGCGCTCACTACAATGAGCAGTTCTTC. Full variable domain (rest looked up from reference TRBV15 and TRBJ2-1): DAMVIQNPRYQVTQFGKPVTLSCSQTLNHNVMYWYQQKSSQAPKLLFHYYDKDFNNEADTPDNFQSRRPNTSFCFLDIRSPGLGDTAMYLCATSRRSTSAHYNEQFFGPGTRLTVL.

This chain joins TRBV4-3 and TRBJ2-7; D might be TRBD1 (5 bases). This CDR3 has 16 amino acids. The germline V gene encodes CDR1 LGHNA and CDR2 YSLEER. The germline V and J ends were trimmed by 4 bases and 2 bases, with 18 bases remaining between them. The CDR3 region has the DNA TGCGCCAGCAGCCCCGGCTGGGGCGAGGTCACCTACGAGCAGTACTTC. Protein sequence: CASSPGWGEVTYEQYF.

In this sample, this clone turned up once. V is TRBV5-1 and J is TRBJ2-7; 12 bases line up with TRBD2. In germline, CDR1 is SGHRS, CDR2 YFSETQ. This CDR3 has 17 amino acids. V was pared by 0 bases and J by 1 base, with 5 bases of the junction left unmatched. CDR3 sequence reads: CASSLASGRAPSYEQYF. CDR3 nucleotide sequence: TGCGCCAGCAGCTTGGCTAGCGGGAGGGCCCCATCCTACGAGCAGTACTTC.

The chain has TRBV5-6 and TRBJ2-7; a weak D match, TRBD2 (6 bases). V was shortened by 4 bases and J by 3 bases, with 26 bases between the two germline ends. The CDR3 runs to 18 residues. Germline CDR1 is SGHDT and CDR2 is YYEEEE. The CDR3 sequence is CASSPWEGRNATNYEQYF. CDR3 sequence (DNA): TGTGCCAGCAGCCCCTGGGAAGGGAGGAACGCAACAAACTACGAGCAGTACTTC.

In this sample, this clone turned up once. The chain joins TRBV18 to TRBJ2-7, with D possibly TRBD1 on 5 matching bases. The germline V gene encodes CDR1 KGHSH and CDR2 LQKENI. Between the trimmed V and J ends, which lost 2 bases and 0 bases, there was a span of 14 bases. The CDR3 is made up of 16 amino acids. The CDR3 sequence is CASSPKGADSSYEQYF. CDR3 in DNA: TGTGCCAGCTCACCAAAGGGCGCCGACAGCTCCTACGAGCAGTACTTC. Based on the CDR3 plus reference TRBV18 and TRBJ2-7, the full variable domain is NAGVMQNPRHLVRRRGQEARLRCSPMKGHSHVYWYRQLPEEGLKFMVYLQKENIIDESGMPKERFSAEFPKEGPSILRIQQVVRGDSAAYFCASSPKGADSSYEQYFGPGTRLTVT.

The J gene is TRBJ2-1, the V gene TRBV6-1, with D possibly matching TRBD2 (6 bases). This CDR3 contains 14 residues. V was pared by 7 bases and J by 7 bases, with 17 bases between. Per germline, CDR1 MNHNS and CDR2 SASEGT. Here the CDR3 reads CASKSTRETNEQFF. CDR3 nucleotide sequence: TGTGCCAGCAAAAGTACTCGGGAGACTAATGAGCAGTTCTTC.